These T cell receptor beta chains were read from a single sample in a study of control samples from healthy donors and cancer patients. Only in-frame clones appear in the TCRdb table, and some are missing; sequencing was by immunoSEQ multiplex PCR. The table has approximately 150,000 clones, about 90% seen once. Sequenced: blood. The receptors were sampled from a man aged 18 to 30 in good health. The CDR3 runs from the conserved cysteine through the conserved F or W. D genes are given only for firm matches. Some rows have no size entry. The others give once, few or many, or a class for an expanded clone.

v_call	clone_size	j_call	cdr3_length	d_call	cdr3_nt	cdr3_aa
TRBV18	-	TRBJ1-2	15	-	TGTGCCAGCTCACCAGCACCTGGGGGAGGAGGCGGCTACACCTTC	CASSPAPGGGGGYTF
TRBV7-9	-	TRBJ1-1	13	-	TGTGCCAGCAGCCCGGAGGGAGGGGAAGGCGCTTTCTTT	CASSPEGGEGAFF
TRBV3-1/TRBV3-2	-	TRBJ2-2	15	-	TGTGCCAGCAGCGAAGAGGGACCTTACACCGGGGAGCTGTTTTTT	CASSEEGPYTGELFF
TRBV14	-	TRBJ1-6	15	TRBD1	TGTGCCAGCAGCCAGCGGACAGGGGAAAATTCACCCCTCCACTTT	CASSQRTGENSPLHF
TRBV10-3	-	TRBJ1-2	14	TRBD1	TGTGCCATCAGTGAGTCTGGGGGACAGATTGACTACACCTTC	CAISESGGQIDYTF
TRBV6-6	once	TRBJ2-7	15	-	TGTGCCAGCAGCTCAGGGACAGCGGGGCGTGGGGAGCAGTACTTC	CASSSGTAGRGEQYF
TRBV24-1	-	TRBJ1-6	13	-	TGTGCCACCAGTGAACAACAGGGATTCCCCCTCCACTTT	CATSEQQGFPLHF
TRBV11-2	-	TRBJ2-2	15	TRBD2	TGTGCCAGCAGCTTATCCGGGGGGAGTTTCGGGGAGCTGTTTTTT	CASSLSGGSFGELFF
TRBV7-6	few	TRBJ1-1	14	-	TGTGCCAGCAGCTTTCGGGCCCTGGGGACTGAAGCTTTCTTT	CASSFRALGTEAFF
TRBV6-4	-	TRBJ1-2	12	TRBD1	TGTGCCAGCATTGGGACAGGGGGAGGCTACACCTTC	CASIGTGGGYTF
TRBV5-1	-	TRBJ2-3	12	TRBD1	TGCGCCAGCAGCTGGACAGGGGATACGCAGTATTTT	CASSWTGDTQYF
TRBV29-1	-	TRBJ1-1	11	-	TGCAGCGCCTCGTTGAACACTGAAGCTTTCTTT	CSASLNTEAFF